These 21 T cell receptor beta chains originate from one sample sequenced in a study of T cell repertoires in aging, cancer and after chemotherapy. A mixed TRB-A/B primer pool amplified rearranged TRB by multiplex touch-down PCR. TCRdb recomputed calls from the multiplex PCR reads with MiXCR, one row per CDR3 protein. The table includes roughly 7,500 distinct CDR3 sequences, about 30% detected once. The template was genomic DNA from peripheral blood, not RNA. The sequenced sample consisted of blood. These receptors were taken from a human donor with a blood cancer.

This clonotype is medium-sized within its sample. CDR3 amino acids: CASSTIAQSMTGELFF. CDR3 bases: TGTGCCAGCAGCACCATTGCCCAGTCTATGACCGGGGAGCTGTTTTTT. The genes are TRBV27 and TRBJ2-2; D is uncertain. The V end was cut by 6 bases, the J end by 5 bases, with 19 bases between. The CDR3 has 16 amino acids. Germline loops: CDR1 MNHEY, CDR2 SMNVEV (reference sequence).

This chain connects TRBV10-3 to TRBJ1-2; D not certain. Per the germline V gene, CDR1 is ENHRY and CDR2 is SYGVKD. This CDR3 has 14 amino acids. V was pared by 2 bases and J by 2 bases, with 9 bases between. Here the CDR3 DNA reads TGTGCCATCAGTGAGGAGGGAAAGAACTATGGCTACACCTTC. It is translated as CAISEEGKNYGYTF.

This clonotype is medium-sized (0.01 to 0.1%) in the sample. V and J are TRBV6-6 and TRBJ2-3; TRBD2 agrees at 8 bases. Trimming took 8 bases from V and 6 from J; bases not matched to a gene: 10. Per germline, CDR1 MNHNY and CDR2 SVGAGI (reference sequence). This CDR3 region has 14 residues. Here the CDR3 reads CASHRTSPSDTQYF. CDR3 bases: TGTGCCAGCCACAGGACTAGCCCCTCCGATACGCAGTATTTT.

This clonotype was detected a few times. The rearrangement uses TRBV6-5 and TRBJ1-1; unclear D gene. The CDR3 loop spans 14 amino acids. CDR1 and CDR2 (germline): MNHEY, SVGAGI. Trimming removed 2 bases from V and 1 base from J, with 8 bases in between. The DNA of the CDR3 is TGTGCCAGCAGTTACCGTCCAGAGAACACTGAAGCTTTCTTT. It specifies CASSYRPENTEAFF.

This clonotype was found a few times. The J gene is TRBJ1-1, the V gene TRBV5-3; perhaps TRBD1 as D (6 bases). TRBV5-3 is marked as an open reading frame, function uncertain. The CDR3 covers 15 residues. The ends were cut back, 3 bases at V and 7 bases at J, with 19 bases in the middle. CDR3 loop: CARSSTGTLTSEAFF. The CDR3 DNA sequence: TGTGCCAGAAGCTCCACCGGGACACTAACCAGTGAAGCTTTCTTT.

In this sample, this clonotype turned up a few times. The rearrangement links TRBV12-3 or TRBV12-4 to TRBJ2-1; tentative D call: TRBD2 (7 bases). The germline V and J ends were trimmed by 8 bases and 6 bases, with 17 bases remaining between them. The CDR3 spans 14 residues. Here the CDR3 DNA reads TGTGCCAGCCGAGGGGGGGGTCTTCTCAATGAGCAGTTCTTC. Translated, it gives CASRGGGLLNEQFF.

CDR3 loop: CATSRGDLIAASTDTQYF. The DNA for the CDR3 is TGTGCCACCAGCAGAGGGGATTTAATAGCGGCTAGCACAGATACGCAGTATTTT. The V call is TRBV15, the J call TRBJ2-3; D possibly corresponds to TRBD2 (6 bases). Germline CDR1 is LNHNV and CDR2 is YYDKDF (reference sequence). The CDR3 extends over 18 amino acids. V lost 1 base, J lost 0 bases, and 17 bases lay in between.

This clonotype was seen a handful of times. The rearrangement links TRBV12-3 or TRBV12-4 to TRBJ1-5; tentative D call: TRBD1 (5 bases). The CDR3 totals 15 residues. Trimming shortened V by 3 bases and J by 4 bases, and 13 bases separated the two germline ends. The CDR3 bases are TGTGCCAGCAGTTTGGGAGGGGCCTTAAATCAGCCCCAGCATTTT. Translated, it gives CASSLGGALNQPQHF.

The chain employs TRBV27 and TRBJ1-6, with D possibly being TRBD1 (5 bases). Germline-derived CDR1 and CDR2 are MNHEY and SMNVEV (reference sequence). The CDR3 runs 15 residues. Trimming removed 6 bases from V and 0 bases from J, with 9 bases in between. The CDR3 is CASSEGSSYNSPLHF. In nucleotides, the CDR3 is TGTGCCAGCAGCGAGGGGAGCTCCTATAATTCACCCCTCCACTTT.

There are a few counts of this clonotype. The chain recombines TRBV6-1 with TRBJ2-4; no reliable D call. CDR3 length: 14 amino acids. Germline CDR1 and CDR2: MNHNS and SASEGT. V was clipped by 0 bases and J by 0 bases, with 3 bases between them. The CDR3 coding sequence is TGTGCCAGCAGTGAAGCAGTAGCCAAAAACATTCAGTACTTC. This encodes CASSEAVAKNIQYF.

This clonotype was observed a few times. This chain links TRBV5-4 with TRBJ2-3; the D gene could be TRBD1 or TRBD2 (7 bases each). CDR3 length: 16 amino acids. V was cut by 2 bases and J by 5 bases, with 18 bases left in between. Germline V gene lookup returns CDR1 SGHNT and CDR2 YYREEE (reference sequence). The CDR3 bases are TGTGCCAGCAGCTTAAGGACTAGTCAGGGGGGAGATACGCAGTATTTT. Translating gives CASSLRTSQGGDTQYF.

Relative to its sample, this clonotype is medium-sized (0.01 to 0.1%). The chain employs TRBV18 and TRBJ2-2; D is unclear. Trimming shortened V by 4 bases and J by 3 bases, and 15 bases separated the two germline ends. The CDR3 totals 16 residues. The germline V gene has CDR1 KGHSH and CDR2 LQKENI. The CDR3 region is CASSLSTVDYTGELFF. In nucleotides, the CDR3 is TGTGCCAGCTCACTTAGCACAGTGGATTACACCGGGGAGCTGTTTTTT.

In its sample, this clonotype ranks as medium-sized. The chain couples TRBV19 to TRBJ2-7; no clear D gene. V lost 5 bases to trimming and J lost 3 bases, with 8 bases between them. Germline V gene sequence: CDR1 LNHDA, CDR2 SQIVND (reference sequence). The CDR3 covers 12 residues. CDR3 in DNA: TGTGCCAGTAGTGCTTGGAACTACGAGCAGTACTTC. The encoded protein is CASSAWNYEQYF.

The genes are TRBV5-1 and TRBJ2-3; D gene unclear. V was clipped by 4 bases and J by 3 bases, with 15 bases between them. The V gene's germline CDR1 is SGHRS and CDR2 YFSETQ. The CDR3 contains 15 residues. CDR3 loop: CASSPAAGGTDTQYF. DNA of the CDR3: TGCGCCAGCAGCCCGGCGGCAGGTGGTACAGATACGCAGTATTTT. Full variable domain (rest looked up from reference TRBV5-1 and TRBJ2-3): KAGVTQTPRYLIKTRGQQVTLSCSPISGHRSVSWYQQTPGQGLQFLFEYFSETQRNKGNFPGRFSGRQFSNSRSEMNVSTLELGDSALYLCASSPAAGGTDTQYFGPGTRLTVL.

In regard to this clonotype: One end of the junction fails to match germline, which may point to a read error. The rearrangement uses TRBV27 and TRBJ2-3, with 7 positions matching TRBD2. Looked up from germline, CDR1 is MNHEY and CDR2 is SMNVEV (reference sequence). This CDR3 is built from 15 residues. The CDR3: CASSFSGASKDTQYF. The CDR3 DNA is TGTGCCAGCAGTTTCAGCGGGGCTAGCAAAGATACGCAGTATTTT.

This clonotype was picked up a small number of times. The V and J genes are TRBV12-3 or TRBV12-4 and TRBJ1-2; no clear D gene. The V end lost 6 bases, the J end lost 5 bases, and 19 bases lay between the germline ends. CDR3 length: 15 residues. CDR3 coding DNA: TGTGCCAGCAGCCCACTCCCGCTGGCAGTTTATGGCTACACCTTC. Amino acids: CASSPLPLAVYGYTF.

The chain couples TRBV6-5 to TRBJ2-6; 12 bases fit TRBD1. The CDR3 contains 19 residues. CDR1 MNHEY and CDR2 SVGAGI come from the germline V gene. With V trimmed by 4 bases and J by 4 bases, 11 bases remained unmatched. In nucleotides, the CDR3 is TGTGCCAGCAGTTCTATCAGGGACAGGGGGCATTCCGGGGCCAACGTCCTGACTTTC. This codes for CASSSIRDRGHSGANVLTF.

The rearrangement links TRBV6-6 to TRBJ1-6, with D unclear. The ends were cut back, 4 bases at V and 3 bases at J, with 19 bases in the middle. Germline V gene data show CDR1 as MNHNY and CDR2 as SVGAGI (reference sequence). The CDR3 runs to 18 residues. In nucleotides, the CDR3 is TGTGCCAGCAGTTTCGTCATCAGGCCCGCAATCTATAATTCACCCCTCCACTTT. Protein sequence: CASSFVIRPAIYNSPLHF.

The rearrangement links TRBV7-2 to TRBJ1-5; 8 bases map to TRBD1. The CDR3 has 15 residues. The V segment lost 5 bases and the J segment 7 bases; nucleotides outside the gene matches: 10. Germline CDR1 and CDR2: SGHTA and FQGNSA. The chain's CDR3 is CASSPQGDRGQPQHF. The CDR3 DNA sequence: TGTGCCAGCAGCCCACAGGGGGATAGAGGACAGCCCCAGCATTTT.

This clonotype was seen only a few times. The chain recombines TRBV11-3 with TRBJ2-7; TRBD2 matches at 10 bases. V trimming: 5 bases; J trimming: 4 bases; junction bases outside the gene matches: 5. Germline V lookup: CDR1 SGHNT, CDR2 YENEEA. This CDR3 contains 14 residues. The CDR3 protein is CASSLGSGGYEQYF. In nucleotides, the CDR3 is TGTGCCAGCAGCCTCGGTAGCGGGGGGTACGAGCAGTACTTC.

This clonotype was seen only a few times. This chain joins TRBV29-1 and TRBJ2-7, with TRBD1 matching 11 bases. V trimming: 5 bases; J trimming: 3 bases; junction bases outside the gene matches: 6. The germline gives CDR1 SQVTM, CDR2 ANQGSEA. The CDR3 has 14 residues. This CDR3 is CSVWAGTGGYEQYF. The DNA of the CDR3 is TGCAGCGTTTGGGCCGGGACAGGGGGCTACGAGCAGTACTTC.